This T cell receptor beta chain comes out of a study of shared clonotypes between healthy human individuals. The protocol was immunoSEQ multiplex PCR, while the TCRdb copy is restricted to in-frame clones and leaves out a portion. The table has about 1.5 million clones, roughly 97% seen once. The sample taken for sequencing was naive CD4+ T cells sorted from blood. The subset was: CD45RA+ positively selected. The sequence came from a man aged 25-40 years in good health.

The CDR3 sequence is CASSLLGTGGAGNEKLFF. Written as DNA, the CDR3 is TGCGCCAGCAGCTTGCTCGGGACAGGGGGCGCAGGGAATGAAAAACTGTTTTTT. This chain joins TRBV5-1 and TRBJ1-4; 12 nucleotides agree with TRBD1. This CDR3 has 18 residues. V gave up 1 base and J gave up 5 bases; unmatched junction bases: 9. Germline assignment: CDR1 SGHRS and CDR2 YFSETQ.